The T cell receptor (beta chain) described here comes from a study of spatial heterogeneity in lung cancer. Study information: There were some 70 donors, all of them untreated patients with early-stage non-small cell lung cancer.

A single record per CDR3 protein comes from TCRdb applying MiXCR to the 5' RACE reads. Among 50,000 to 60,000 distinct CDR3 sequences listed, 6% to 8.5% were seen once. This clonotype has a handful of counts. Stated time point: blood at routine non-recurrence follow-up after resection. Extraction of whole RNA from tumor, nontumor lung or frozen PBMC preceded unsorted sequencing. CDR1 is MNHEY and CDR2 is SVGAGI in the germline V gene. CDR3 length: 15 residues. The V end lost 6 bases, the J end lost 7 bases, and 18 bases lay between the germline ends. The receptor was derived from a female donor with early-stage non-small cell lung cancer. J is TRBJ2-2 and V is TRBV6-5, with D perhaps TRBD2 (5 bases). The starting material was PBMCs, obtained at follow-up. CDR3 amino acids: CASRLPRTGIGELFF. CDR3 bases: TGTGCCAGCAGACTCCCTCGGACGGGGATCGGGGAGCTGTTTTTT.